One and the same sample provided the 2 T cell receptor beta chains below, sequenced in a study of blood T cell repertoires in COVID-19. Generated by immunoSEQ multiplex PCR, the TCRdb table keeps only in-frame clones and is missing some. This sample has approximately 460,000 clones, with about 91% found just once. Sequenced material: peripheral blood. The source is a man aged 18 to 35 with COVID-19, enrolled during active disease.

Notes on this clone: This same CDR3 is encoded by further DNA sequences in the sample. The chain carries TRBV12-3 or TRBV12-4 and TRBJ2-7; D call uncertain. CDR3 size: 13 residues. V lost 1 base and J 1 base, leaving 5 bases between the germline ends. CDR3 amino acids: CASSLGGSYEQYF. The CDR3 DNA reads TGTGCCAGCAGTTTAGGCGGATCCTACGAGCAGTACTTC.

Note on this clone: The sample carries other DNA sequences with the same CDR3. DNA of the CDR3: TGCAGCGTCGCAGGACAGGGGTCAACCGGGGAGCTGTTTTTT. It specifies CSVAGQGSTGELFF. The genes are TRBV29-1 and TRBJ2-2; TRBD1 matches 9 bases. Trimming took 6 bases from V and 5 from J; bases not matched to a gene: 7. CDR1 SQVTM and CDR2 ANQGSEA come from the germline V gene. The CDR3 is 14 residues long.